This entry features one T cell receptor beta chain sequence. Its antigen is unknown. A much larger clone differs from this one at a single base, so this may be a read error. Healthy Caucasian individuals from Russia aged about 6 to 90 served as donors. The entry originates in a study of blood T cells in healthy people across ages. Notes on the study in general: Long-lived and aged donors differed, with more naive CD4+ cells and higher diversity in the long-lived.

This CDR3 comprises 14 residues. The germline V gene encodes CDR1 MNHEY and CDR2 SVGEGT. A second PCR of 7 to 11 cycles used a sample-barcoded 5' primer and a J-beta primer mix. TCRdb processed the 5' RACE reads anew with MiXCR; each CDR3 protein has one entry. The data show about 700,000 distinct CDR3 sequences, about a third seen once. What was sequenced was blood. This clonotype was sampled from a woman of 80 years or more in good health. The J gene is TRBJ1-2, the V gene TRBV6-2 or TRBV6-3, with a tentative D call TRBD1 (6 bases). The CDR3 loop reads CVTTDSPFGYGYTF. CDR3 sequence (DNA): TGTGTCACCACGGACAGCCCTTTCGGCTATGGCTACACCTTC.